This TCR beta chain came from a study of T cell repertoires in cytomegalovirus infection. Whole-study context: In public TCR beta signatures, there were indications of both CMV infection and matching HLA type. General study points: Dominant in the ex vivo response were TCR beta clonotypes restricted by HLA-C and specific for CMV.

TCRdb ran MiXCR on the reads and lists one entry per CDR3 protein. The table shows around 47,000 distinct CDR3 sequences, with around 19% occurring only once. This clonotype was found once. The target antigen is unknown. With 0 bases clipped from V and 4 bases from J, the junction kept 9 bases outside the gene matches. This CDR3 has 17 residues. Looked up from germline, CDR1 is SGHDT and CDR2 is YYEEEE. The chain recombines TRBV5-6 with TRBJ2-7; 11 bases line up with TRBD1. Sequencing was performed on CD8+ T cells from cultured PBMCs, taken from culture after CMV antigen stimulation. The TCR comes from a human donor in good health (CMV status not recorded). Some clones in this sample may be carry-over from other donors' samples. The CDR3 here is CASSLAGQGVNLYEQYF. The CDR3 nucleotides read TGTGCCAGCAGCTTGGCGGGACAGGGGGTTAATTTGTACGAGCAGTACTTC.